This T cell receptor (beta chain) was recorded in a study of regulatory T cells in long-lasting Graves disease. The authors built TCR beta libraries using iRepertoire HTBI primers and Arm-PCR of CDR3 regions. TCRdb passed the multiplex PCR reads through MiXCR, listing each CDR3 protein once. The repertoire includes about 540,000 distinct CDR3 sequences, about 14% of them detected once, and 8% to 10% sits in the top ten. CDR3 length: 13 residues. Germline CDR1 is MGHRA and CDR2 is YSYEKL. Trimming shortened V by 1 base and J by 9 bases, and 10 bases separated the two germline ends. Time point denoted: newly diagnosed GD, antithyroid drugs for less than 3 months. Extracted RNA from PBMCs served as the source of the TCR library. These data also featured in a second study, about T cells in Graves' hyperthyroidism and ophthalmopathy.

This TCR derives from a man between 25 and 39 years old with Graves disease. The sequencing used peripheral blood mononuclear cells (PBMCs), collected at new diagnosis, from a patient treated with antithyroid drugs. V is TRBV4-1 and J is TRBJ2-1; TRBD1 or TRBD2 may be the D gene (5 bases each). The CDR3 is CASSQVGTVEQFF. CDR3 nucleotides: TGCGCCAGCAGCCAAGTGGGGACCGTTGAGCAGTTCTTC.